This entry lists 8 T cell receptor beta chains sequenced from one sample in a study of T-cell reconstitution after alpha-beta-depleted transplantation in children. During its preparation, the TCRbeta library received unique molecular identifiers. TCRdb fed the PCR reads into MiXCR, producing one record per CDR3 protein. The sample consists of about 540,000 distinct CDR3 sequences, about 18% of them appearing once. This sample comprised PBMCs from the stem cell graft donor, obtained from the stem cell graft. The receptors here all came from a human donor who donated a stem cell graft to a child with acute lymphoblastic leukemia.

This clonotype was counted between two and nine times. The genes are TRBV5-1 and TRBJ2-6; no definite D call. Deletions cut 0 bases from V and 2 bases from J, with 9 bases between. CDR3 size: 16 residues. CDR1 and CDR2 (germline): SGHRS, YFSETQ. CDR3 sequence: CASSLVEGTGANVLTF. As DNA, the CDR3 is TGCGCCAGCAGCTTGGTTGAAGGGACTGGGGCCAACGTCCTGACTTTC. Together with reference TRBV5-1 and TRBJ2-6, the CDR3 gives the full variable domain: KAGVTQTPRYLIKTRGQQVTLSCSPISGHRSVSWYQQTPGQGLQFLFEYFSETQRNKGNFPGRFSGRQFSNSRSEMNVSTLELGDSALYLCASSLVEGTGANVLTFGAGSRLTVL.

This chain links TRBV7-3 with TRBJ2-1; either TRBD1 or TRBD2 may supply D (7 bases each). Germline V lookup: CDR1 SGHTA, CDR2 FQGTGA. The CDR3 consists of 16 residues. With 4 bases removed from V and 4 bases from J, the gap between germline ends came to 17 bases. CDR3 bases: TGTGCCAGCAGCTCTACCCCAGGGGGAGGGTACAATGAGCAGTTCTTC. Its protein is CASSSTPGGGYNEQFF.

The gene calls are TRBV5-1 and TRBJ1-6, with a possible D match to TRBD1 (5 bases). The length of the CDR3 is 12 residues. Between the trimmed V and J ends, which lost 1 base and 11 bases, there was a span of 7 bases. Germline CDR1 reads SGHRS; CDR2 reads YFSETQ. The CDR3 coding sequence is TGCGCCAGCAGCTTGACGGGGGCACCCCTCCACTTT. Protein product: CASSLTGAPLHF.

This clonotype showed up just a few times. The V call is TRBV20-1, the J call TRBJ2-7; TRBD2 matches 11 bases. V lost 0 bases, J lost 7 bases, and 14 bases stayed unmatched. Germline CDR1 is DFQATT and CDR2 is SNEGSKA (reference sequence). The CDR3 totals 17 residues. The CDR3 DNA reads TGCAGTGCTAGAGAGATTAAACTAGCGGGAGTGGGCGGGGAGCAGTACTTC. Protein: CSAREIKLAGVGGEQYF.

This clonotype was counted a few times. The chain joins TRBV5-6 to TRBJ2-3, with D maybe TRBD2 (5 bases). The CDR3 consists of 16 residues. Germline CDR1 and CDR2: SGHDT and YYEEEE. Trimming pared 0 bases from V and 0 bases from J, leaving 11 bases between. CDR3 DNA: TGTGCCAGCAGCTTGGGGCGGGTACCTAGCACAGATACGCAGTATTTT. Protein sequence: CASSLGRVPSTDTQYF.

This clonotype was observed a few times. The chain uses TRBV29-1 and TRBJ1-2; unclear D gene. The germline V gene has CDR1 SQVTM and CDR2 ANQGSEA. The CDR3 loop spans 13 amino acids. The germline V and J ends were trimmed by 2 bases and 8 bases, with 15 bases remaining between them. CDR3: CSVENPNSGGYTF. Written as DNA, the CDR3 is TGCAGCGTTGAAAATCCCAACTCGGGAGGCTACACCTTC.

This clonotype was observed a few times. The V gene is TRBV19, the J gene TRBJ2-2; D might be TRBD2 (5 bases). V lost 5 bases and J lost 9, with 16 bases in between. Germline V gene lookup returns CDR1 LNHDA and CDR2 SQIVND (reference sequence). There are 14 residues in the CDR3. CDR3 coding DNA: TGTGCCAGTAGTCGGTCTAGCCAAGGTTGGGAGCTGTTTTTT. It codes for CASSRSSQGWELFF.

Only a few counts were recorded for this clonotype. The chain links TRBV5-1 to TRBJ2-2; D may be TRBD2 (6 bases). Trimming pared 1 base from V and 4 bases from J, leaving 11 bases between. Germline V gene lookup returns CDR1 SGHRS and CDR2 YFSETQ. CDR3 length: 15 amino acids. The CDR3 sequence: CASSLMGGGTGELFF. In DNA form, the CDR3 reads TGCGCCAGCAGCTTGATGGGAGGTGGCACCGGGGAGCTGTTTTTT.